Listed below are T cell receptor beta chains from one sample, sequenced in a study of cytomegalovirus exposure and HLA in healthy donors. TCRdb's copy holds only in-frame clones and misses some; the assay was immunoSEQ multiplex PCR. This sample carries about 140,000 clones, roughly 80% of them seen once, and the ten largest clones take 1.5%. The sequenced sample consisted of PBMCs. The receptor set was obtained from a middle-aged man in good health and CMV-seronegative. The CDR3 runs from the conserved cysteine through the conserved F or W. Fields, in order: V gene, clone size, J gene, D gene, CDR3 DNA, CDR3 protein. D genes are given only for firm matches. Part of the rows lack a size; the others show once, few, many or a class for expanded clones.

TRBV6-6	.	TRBJ1-6	.	TGTGCCAGCAGTTACTTGGACAGACAATTCACCCTCCACTTT	CASSYLDRQFTLHF
TRBV2	.	TRBJ2-1	TRBD2	TGTGCCAGCAGACTAGCGGGAGGGCCGTTCTTC	CASRLAGGPFF
TRBV2	.	TRBJ2-7	.	TGTGCCAGCAGTGACGAGCCCTACGAGCAGTACTTC	CASSDEPYEQYF
TRBV27	once	TRBJ2-7	TRBD1	TGTGCCAGCAGCCCAACCGGGACAGGGAACGAGCAGTACTTC	CASSPTGTGNEQYF
TRBV5-5	.	TRBJ1-5	.	TGTGCCAGCAGCCCTCTCCTGCAGGGGAAGAGCAATCAGCCCCAGCATTTT	CASSPLLQGKSNQPQHF
TRBV9	.	TRBJ1-1	.	TGTGCCAGCAGCCGGGACACTACCTCCGAAGCTTTCTTT	CASSRDTTSEAFF
TRBV29-1	.	TRBJ2-7	TRBD1	TGCAGCCCTAAGGGGACAGGGGGCGGGATCGCCTACGAGCAGTACTTC	CSPKGTGGGIAYEQYF
TRBV27	.	TRBJ1-5	.	TGTGCCAGCAGTTTGACAGAACGCAGTCAGCCCCAGCATTTT	CASSLTERSQPQHF
TRBV13	.	TRBJ1-1	TRBD1	TGTGCCAGCAGCTTAGAGGACAGGGAGGGCGGAGCTTTCTTT	CASSLEDREGGAFF
TRBV5-1	.	TRBJ2-1	.	TGCGCCAGCAGCTTTCTGCAGGGGAGGGTCAATGAGCAGTTCTTC	CASSFLQGRVNEQFF
TRBV11-3	.	TRBJ2-1	.	TGTGCCAGCAGCTCCGGCGGATCCGGGATGAATGAGCAGTTCTTC	CASSSGGSGMNEQFF
TRBV9	.	TRBJ2-1	TRBD2	TGTGCCAGCAGCTTCACGACTAGCGGGGCCAATGAGCAGTTCTTC	CASSFTTSGANEQFF
TRBV7-2	.	TRBJ2-5	.	TGTGCCAGCAGCTTAGGAGTGGGAGGCGGGGAGACCCAGTACTTC	CASSLGVGGGETQYF
TRBV5-8	.	TRBJ1-2	TRBD1	TGTGCCAGCAGCACCCTACAGGGGGGGGATGGCTACACCTTC	CASSTLQGGDGYTF
TRBV6-5	.	TRBJ1-5	.	TGTGCCACACAGGGTTTTGGGAGCAATCAGCCCCAGCATTTT	CATQGFGSNQPQHF
TRBV7-2	.	TRBJ2-3	TRBD2	TGTGCCAGCTCCCTGGCTAGCGGGGGACGGGCAGATACGCAGTATTTT	CASSLASGGRADTQYF
TRBV15	.	TRBJ2-7	.	TGTGCCACCAGCAGAGATCAGGGGTTTTACGAGCAGTACTTC	CATSRDQGFYEQYF
TRBV27	.	TRBJ2-1	.	TGTGCCAGCATTGATCTGGGACTGGGTGGGAATGAGCAGTTCTTC	CASIDLGLGGNEQFF
TRBV5-1	.	TRBJ2-2	.	TGCGCCAGCAGCTTGGATATCGGGGAGCTGTTTTTT	CASSLDIGELFF
TRBV19	once	TRBJ2-2	.	TGTGCCAGTCGGGACTGGGTAACCGGGGAGCTGTTTTTT	CASRDWVTGELFF